The entry that follows covers one T cell receptor beta chain sequence. The assay was immunoSEQ multiplex PCR, and TCRdb's table has in-frame clones only and misses some. The data show about 240,000 clones, with about 86% seen just once and around 9.6% held by the top ten. The sample originates from a study of blood T cell repertoires in COVID-19. For the study at large: Donors in the United States, Italy and Spain gave samples during acute or convalescent COVID-19.

The clonotype originates from an elderly woman with acute or convalescent COVID-19. The specimen sequenced was peripheral blood.

CDR3: CASGQNTEAFF. CDR3 nucleotides: TGTGCCAGCGGACAGAACACTGAAGCTTTCTTT. This rearrangement joins TRBV2 to TRBJ1-1; TRBD1 is a possible D gene (5 bases). Trimming pared 8 bases from V and 1 base from J, leaving 5 bases between. Germline values: CDR1 SNHLY, CDR2 FYNNEI. The CDR3 covers 11 residues.